The subject of this entry is one T cell receptor (beta chain). The data derive from a study of shared clonotypes between healthy human individuals. Germline lookup yields CDR1 LNHDA and CDR2 SQIVND (reference sequence). Germline trimming cut 5 bases from V and 2 bases from J; bases unmatched to any gene: 14. The CDR3 extends over 17 amino acids. Method: immunoSEQ multiplex PCR; TCRdb's copy keeps in-frame clones and lacks some. The table records 740,000 or so clones, around 78% of them present only once. Sequencing was carried out using memory CD4+ T cells sorted from blood. Subset denoted: CD45RA-negative fraction. The TCR originated in a woman aged 25 to 39 in good health. The chain combines TRBV19 with TRBJ2-5; 7 nucleotides match TRBD1. CDR3 sequence (DNA): TGTGCCAGTAGTTCGACCAGACAGGGCGCCTGGCAAGAGACCCAGTACTTC. Amino acids: CASSSTRQGAWQETQYF.